This T cell receptor beta chain was identified in a study of Graves' ophthalmopathy and Graves' hyperthyroidism. This clonotype appeared a single time. Mismatch with germline at one junction end may stem from a read error. As the starting material, over 9.5 ml of fresh peripheral blood yielded the PBMCs. This CDR3 is built from 11 residues. Germline V gives CDR1 SNHLY, CDR2 FYNNEI. Amplification targeted the TCR beta CDR3 regions, with RNA transcripts as the source material. HTBI-primed RT-PCR formed the first round, and a multiplex PCR formed the second. Each CDR3 protein is one row after TCRdb ran MiXCR on the multiplex PCR reads. The data show approximately 700,000 distinct CDR3 sequences, about 38% seen once.

The chain has TRBV2 and TRBJ2-2, with D perhaps matching TRBD1 or TRBD2 (7 bases each). The receptor was derived from an adult man with Graves' ophthalmopathy. The specimen sequenced was peripheral blood. CDR3 sequence (DNA): TGTGCCAGCAACCAGGGGGGGGAGAAGGTTTTT. Amino acid sequence: CASNQGGEKVF.